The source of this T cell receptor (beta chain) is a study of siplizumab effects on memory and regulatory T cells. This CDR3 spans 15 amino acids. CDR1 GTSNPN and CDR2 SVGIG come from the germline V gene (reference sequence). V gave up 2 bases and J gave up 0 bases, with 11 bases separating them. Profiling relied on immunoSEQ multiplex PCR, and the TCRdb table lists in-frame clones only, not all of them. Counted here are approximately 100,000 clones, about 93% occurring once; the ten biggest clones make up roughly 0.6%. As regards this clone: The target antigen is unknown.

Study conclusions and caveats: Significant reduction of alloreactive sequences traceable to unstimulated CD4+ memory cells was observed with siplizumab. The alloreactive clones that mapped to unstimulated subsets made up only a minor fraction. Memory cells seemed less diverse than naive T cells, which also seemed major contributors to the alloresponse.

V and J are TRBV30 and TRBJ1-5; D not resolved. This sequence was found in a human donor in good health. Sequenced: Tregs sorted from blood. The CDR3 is CAWSIRRNSNQPQHF. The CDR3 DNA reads TGTGCCTGGAGTATCAGACGGAATAGCAATCAGCCCCAGCATTTT. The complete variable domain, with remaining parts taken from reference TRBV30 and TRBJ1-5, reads SQTIHQWPATLVQPVGSPLSLECTVEGTSNPNLYWYRQAAGRGLQLLFYSVGIGQISSEVPQNLSASRPQDRQFILSSKKLLLSDSGFYLCAWSIRRNSNQPQHFGDGTRLSIL.